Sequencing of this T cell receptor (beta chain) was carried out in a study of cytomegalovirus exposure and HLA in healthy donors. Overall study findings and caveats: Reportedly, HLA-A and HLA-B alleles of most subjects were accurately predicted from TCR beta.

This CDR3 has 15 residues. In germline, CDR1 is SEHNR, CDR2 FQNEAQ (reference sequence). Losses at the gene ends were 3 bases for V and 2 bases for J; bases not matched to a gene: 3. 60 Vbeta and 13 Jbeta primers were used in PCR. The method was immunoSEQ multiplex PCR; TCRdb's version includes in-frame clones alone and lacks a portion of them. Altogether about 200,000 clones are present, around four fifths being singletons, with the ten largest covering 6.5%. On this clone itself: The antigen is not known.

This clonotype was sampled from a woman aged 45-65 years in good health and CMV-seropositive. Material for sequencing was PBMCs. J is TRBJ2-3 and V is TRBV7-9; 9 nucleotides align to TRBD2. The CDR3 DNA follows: TGTGCCAGCAGCTTTCTAGCGGGATTCACAGATACGCAGTATTTT. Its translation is CASSFLAGFTDTQYF.